This is a list of T cell receptor beta chains from one sample in a study of T-cell reconstitution after alpha-beta-depleted transplantation in children. MiXCR, run by TCRdb on the PCR reads, gives a single entry per CDR3 protein. The sample lists 200,000 to 250,000 distinct CDR3 sequences; around 9.9% were seen once. The sequences come from PBMCs, collected before TCRalphabeta/CD19-depleted stem cell transplant. The receptors here all came from a child under two years old with acute myeloid leukemia, due to receive a stem cell transplant. The CDR3 runs from the conserved cysteine through the conserved F or W. A D gene is named only where the DNA matches it firmly. Clone size is not always given. Where it is, it says once, few, many or a class for expanded clones.

many	NA	TRBV3-1	TRBJ2-2	CASSQVAGYTGELFF	TGTGCCAGCAGCCAAGTGGCTGGATACACCGGGGAGCTGTTTTTT
many	NA	TRBV4-2	TRBJ1-1	CASSQETVTDEAFF	TGTGCCAGCAGCCAAGAGACGGTAACAGATGAAGCTTTCTTT
many	TRBD2	TRBV6-5	TRBJ2-3	CASSYSWEGSTDTQYF	TGTGCCAGCAGTTACTCGTGGGAGGGGTCTACAGATACGCAGTATTTT
many	TRBD1	TRBV29-1	TRBJ2-1	CSGGTGLYNEQFF	TGCAGCGGGGGGACAGGACTCTACAATGAGCAGTTCTTC
many	TRBD2	TRBV2	TRBJ2-1	CASRETSGSSPFSYNEQFF	TGTGCCAGCAGAGAGACTAGCGGGAGTTCCCCTTTCTCCTACAATGAGCAGTTCTTC
NA	TRBD1	TRBV12-3/TRBV12-4	TRBJ2-5	CASTGQGFTETQYF	TGTGCCAGCACCGGACAGGGATTTACAGAGACCCAGTACTTC
NA	TRBD2	TRBV7-2	TRBJ2-4	CASSLLPSGATLGF	TGTGCCAGCAGCTTACTCCCCAGCGGGGCCACTCTGGGCTTC
many	TRBD2	TRBV7-2	TRBJ2-7	CASSSRLAMDEQYF	TGTGCCAGCAGCTCTCGACTAGCCATGGACGAGCAGTACTTC
NA	TRBD1	TRBV5-1	TRBJ2-1	CASRRNDREPYNEQFF	TGCGCCAGCAGACGAAACGACAGGGAGCCCTACAATGAGCAGTTCTTC
NA	NA	TRBV11-2	TRBJ2-5	CASSYREETQYF	TGTGCCAGCAGCTACCGGGAAGAGACCCAGTACTTC
NA	NA	TRBV30	TRBJ1-4	CAWSGPATNEKLFF	TGTGCCTGGAGTGGTCCTGCAACTAATGAAAAACTGTTTTTT
many	TRBD2	TRBV5-1	TRBJ2-7	CASSLAGVYEQYF	TGCGCCAGCTCACTAGCGGGAGTATACGAGCAGTACTTC
many	TRBD2	TRBV10-3	TRBJ2-1	CATREGFYNEQFF	TGTGCCACCCGGGAGGGCTTCTACAATGAGCAGTTCTTC
few	NA	TRBV5-6	TRBJ1-2	CASSLNRDYGYTF	TGTGCCAGCAGCTTAAACAGGGACTATGGCTACACCTTC
many	NA	TRBV29-1	TRBJ2-6	CSVAAGSGANVLTF	TGCAGCGTTGCAGCCGGCTCTGGGGCCAACGTCCTGACTTTC
many	TRBD1	TRBV10-2	TRBJ2-4	CASSEPGQGNIQYF	TGCGCCAGCAGTGAGCCAGGACAGGGAAACATTCAGTACTTC
few	NA	TRBV4-2	TRBJ1-6	CASSQGTAYSSPLHF	TGTGCCAGCAGCCAAGGGACAGCCTATAGTTCACCCCTCCACTTT
many	NA	TRBV19	TRBJ1-2	CASSVGLGGYGYTF	TGTGCCAGTAGCGTGGGACTGGGGGGCTATGGCTACACCTTC
NA	TRBD1	TRBV19	TRBJ2-3	CASSIVKGALQYF	TGTGCCAGTAGTATAGTAAAGGGGGCCCTTCAGTATTTT
many	NA	TRBV20-1	TRBJ1-5	CSARDMRVGRTVNQPQHF	TGCAGTGCTAGAGATATGCGAGTAGGGAGGACAGTCAATCAGCCCCAGCATTTT